The rows below give T cell receptor beta chains drawn from one sample of a study of T cell repertoires in ileal Crohn's disease. Some clones are missing from TCRdb's copy, which holds only in-frame ones; the method was immunoSEQ multiplex PCR. Of 4,500 to 6,000 clones in the sample, under 75% are singletons; the top ten hold roughly 29%. Sample: ileal tissue. The receptors originated from an adult with Crohn's disease. Each CDR3 is given with its conserved first and last residue. D genes are given only for firm matches. Some rows mark clone size as missing; the rest say once, few, many or name a class of expanded clone.

j_call v_call clone_size d_call cdr3_nt cdr3_aa
TRBJ1-1 TRBV4-2 - TRBD1 TGTGCCAGCAGCCAAAACAGGGGAGAAGCTTTCTTT CASSQNRGEAFF
TRBJ1-1 TRBV11-2 - - TGTGCCAGCAGCTTAGCTCCAGGGTCGATCACTGAAGCTTTCTTT CASSLAPGSITEAFF
TRBJ1-6 TRBV27 - - TGTGCCAGCAGTTTAAGCGGCGTCTCACCCCTCCACTTT CASSLSGVSPLHF
TRBJ1-2 TRBV7-2 - TRBD1 TGTGCCAGCAGTCCAACAGGGACAGGTGGCTACACCTTC CASSPTGTGGYTF
TRBJ1-6 TRBV4-1 - - TGCGCCAGCAGCCAAGAACAGATGAATAATTCACCCCTCCACTTT CASSQEQMNNSPLHF
TRBJ2-1 TRBV27 few - TGTGCCAGCAGTCCGCCGGGGAATGAGCAGTTCTTC CASSPPGNEQFF
TRBJ1-2 TRBV6-4 large TRBD1 TGTGCCAGCAGCCGGGACAGAGGAGACTATGGCTACACCTTC CASSRDRGDYGYTF
TRBJ2-3 TRBV7-7 - TRBD2 TGTGCCAGCAGCCCCGAGACTAGCGGCACAGATACGCAGTATTTT CASSPETSGTDTQYF
TRBJ1-1 TRBV5-4 - - TGTGCCAGCAGCCACGACAGCCCCCAGCCAGCTTTCTTT CASSHDSPQPAFF
TRBJ2-1 TRBV7-8 - - TGTGCCAGCAGCTTAGGGACAGTAAATGAGCAGTTCTTC CASSLGTVNEQFF
TRBJ2-1 TRBV7-3 once - TGTGCCAGCAGCTTGACTCTCAGCTCCTACAATGAGCAGTTCTTC CASSLTLSSYNEQFF
TRBJ2-1 TRBV5-1 - TRBD1 TGCGCCAGCAGCCCCCCGGGGGGACAGGGGGACAATGAGCAGTTCTTC CASSPPGGQGDNEQFF
TRBJ1-2 TRBV18 - - TGTGCCAGCTCAGTCGAGGCGGATGGCTACACCTTC CASSVEADGYTF
TRBJ1-3 TRBV4-3 - - TGCGCCAGCAGCCAAGGTCGCGGATCTGGAAACACCATATATTTT CASSQGRGSGNTIYF
TRBJ2-5 TRBV29-1 - TRBD2 TGCAGCGTCGAGGAAGCGGGAAGAGGAGAGACCCAGTACTTC CSVEEAGRGETQYF
TRBJ1-6 TRBV18 - - TGTGCCAGCACAACCGGACTTAATTCACCCCTCCACTTT CASTTGLNSPLHF
TRBJ2-2 TRBV5-5 once - TGTGCCAGCAGCACCAGACAAACCGGGGAGCTGTTTTTT CASSTRQTGELFF
TRBJ1-4 TRBV15 - TRBD1 TGTGCCACCAGCAGAAACAGGGGAGATGGCGAAAAACTGTTTTTT CATSRNRGDGEKLFF
TRBJ2-1 TRBV5-1 - - TGCGCCAGCAGAGGGGACAACTACAATGAGCAGTTCTTC CASRGDNYNEQFF
TRBJ2-5 TRBV29-1 - TRBD2 TGCAGCGCCCCCCCCGGGGGGCAAGAGACCCAGTACTTC CSAPPGGQETQYF
TRBJ1-2 TRBV10-1 - - TGCGCCAGCAGTGTAGAGAATGGTTGGGGGCCGGGCCCTCGGGACTATGGCTACACCTTC CASSVENGWGPGPRDYGYTF
TRBJ2-5 TRBV7-2 few - TGTGCCAGCAGCCGCTCTAGCGAGGAGACCCAGTACTTC CASSRSSEETQYF
TRBJ1-2 TRBV7-9 few - TGTGCCAGCAGCTGGGGGGGGACTGGCTACACCTTC CASSWGGTGYTF
TRBJ2-3 TRBV19 - - TGTGCCAGTAGTATTACCAGGAACACAGATACGCAGTATTTT CASSITRNTDTQYF
TRBJ2-1 TRBV9 - TRBD2 TGTGCCAGCAGCGCTCAGAGGGGGCGGGAGGGCGGCAATGAGCAGTTCTTC CASSAQRGREGGNEQFF
TRBJ1-1 TRBV30 - - TGTGCCTGGACGCGGCAGGGGTTAACTGAAGCTTTCTTT CAWTRQGLTEAFF
TRBJ1-6 TRBV7-6 - TRBD1 TGTGCCAGCAGCTTAGGGGGACCGGGACAGCATAATTCACCCCTCCACTTT CASSLGGPGQHNSPLHF
TRBJ1-2 TRBV6-5 - - TGTGCCAGCAGTTACGGCAGGACACCTTCTAACTATGGCTACACCTTC CASSYGRTPSNYGYTF
TRBJ1-1 TRBV4-1 medium-sized - TGCGCCAGCAGCCCTTTCGACAGAATAAACACTGAAGCTTTCTTT CASSPFDRINTEAFF
TRBJ1-3 TRBV7-2 - - TGTGCCAGCAGTAATCAGGGGTCTGGAAACACCATATATTTT CASSNQGSGNTIYF
TRBJ2-2 TRBV5-6 - - TGTGCCAGCAGCTTGGTCGTCGGGGAGCTGTTTTTT CASSLVVGELFF
TRBJ2-1 TRBV7-2 - TRBD2 TGTGCCAGCAGCATTAGCGGGACGAGCTCCTACAATGAGCAGTTCTTC CASSISGTSSYNEQFF
TRBJ2-7 TRBV19 once TRBD1 TGTGCCAGTAGTTGGGACAGTCAAACCTCCTACGAGCAGTACTTC CASSWDSQTSYEQYF
TRBJ1-6 TRBV27 - - TGTGCCAGCAGTGTGGAGGGCGGGTCACCCCTCCACTTT CASSVEGGSPLHF